This TCR beta chain originates from a study of a mutant IDH1 vaccine in newly diagnosed glioma. Overall study: Patients received eight vaccinations in weeks 1, 3, 5, 7, 11, 15, 19, 23. Standard pretreatment was either radiotherapy, temozolomide, or, for most, radiochemotherapy with temozolomide. Either 4-6 weeks after radiotherapy alone or alongside temozolomide, vaccination was begun.

On this clone: Its antigen is undetermined.

Only in-frame clones appear in the TCRdb table, and some are missing; sequencing was by immunoSEQ multiplex PCR. The table records about 38,000 clones, approximately 78% of them present only once. This sample's time point: week 5, during vaccination. Vaccination used 300 ug of mutant IDH1 20-mer peptide per dose, with topical imiquimod. The germline gives CDR1 ENHRY, CDR2 SYGVKD. With 1 base removed from V and 0 bases from J, the gap between germline ends came to 6 bases. There are 14 residues in the CDR3. The sequence was obtained from a man aged 35 to 55 with glioma. The chain combines TRBV10-3 with TRBJ1-2; D not resolved. Sequencing used PBMCs, obtained from a glioma patient whose treatment included an IDH1 peptide vaccine. As DNA, the CDR3 is TGTGCCATCAGTGAGTTGCGGGCTAACTATGGCTACACCTTC. This encodes CAISELRANYGYTF.